This T cell receptor (beta chain) was retrieved from a study of PD-L1 blockade in urothelial cancer. On the study more broadly: About nine tenths of the roughly 30 patients comprised males who had bladder-origin urothelial cancer.

Produced via immunoSEQ multiplex PCR; TCRdb's table is partial and in-frame only. This table has 50,000 to 65,000 clones, approximately 80% appearing once. Details on this clone: What it recognizes is unknown.

Time point specified: pretreatment peripheral blood. Findings and limits, study-wide: Tumor-associated clones in the blood of durable-benefit patients grew more at 3 weeks.

Sequenced here: PBMCs, sampled around atezolizumab (anti-PD-L1) treatment. The origin of this receptor is a man between 65 and 80 years old with urothelial cancer.

CDR3 DNA: TGCGCCAGCAGCTTAACCATGGACAGGAACAATGAGCAGTTCTTC. Its translation: CASSLTMDRNNEQFF. The V gene is TRBV5-1, the J gene TRBJ2-1, with 7 bases matching TRBD1. V was pared by 2 bases and J by 5 bases, with 7 bases of the junction left unmatched. The CDR3 runs 15 residues. Germline assignment: CDR1 SGHRS and CDR2 YFSETQ.